These 28 T cell receptor beta chains originate from one sample sequenced in a study of shared clonotypes between healthy human individuals. Produced via immunoSEQ multiplex PCR; TCRdb's table is partial and in-frame only. This table holds 110,000 or so clones, about 63% found once. The sequenced material came from memory CD8+ T cells sorted from blood. Documented subset: CD45RO+ cells pooled with CCR7-negative TemRA cells. The source of these receptors is a woman in her thirties in good health.

The gene calls are TRBV6-1 and TRBJ1-1; TRBD1 agrees at 7 bases. The CDR3 extends over 13 amino acids. The V gene end was trimmed by 2 bases and the J gene end by 7 bases; junction bases not matched to a gene: 4. CDR1 and CDR2 (germline): MNHNS, SASEGT. The CDR3 sequence: CASSEQGVVEAFF. CDR3 DNA: TGTGCCAGCAGTGAACAGGGGGTTGTTGAAGCTTTCTTT.

This clone was counted only a few times. The chain combines TRBV11-2 with TRBJ1-1; no definite D call. The germline CDR1 and CDR2 sequences are SGHAT and FQNNGV. The V and J ends lost 1 base and 0 bases respectively, with 9 bases between them. The CDR3 contains 15 residues. CDR3 DNA: TGTGCCAGCAGCTTAGGTACAGCGATGAACACTGAAGCTTTCTTT. Its translation: CASSLGTAMNTEAFF.

This clone was observed at least ten times. V is TRBV19 and J is TRBJ2-6; 7 bases align to TRBD1. In germline, CDR1 is LNHDA, CDR2 SQIVND (reference sequence). The CDR3 is 17 amino acids. The junction had 5 bases not matched to a gene; V was cut back by 1 base and J by 2 bases. In DNA, the CDR3 is TGTGCCAGTAGTATAGGACAGGGTGAAGCTGGGGCCAACGTCCTGACTTTC. It encodes CASSIGQGEAGANVLTF.

Ten or more counts support this clone. The chain recombines TRBV30 with TRBJ2-2; possible D gene TRBD1, 5 bases. The CDR3 contains 16 residues. Between the trimmed V and J ends, which lost 2 bases and 0 bases, there was a span of 13 bases. Germline V lookup: CDR1 GTSNPN, CDR2 SVGIG (reference sequence). CDR3 protein: CAWSPGPASNTGELFF. The CDR3 bases are TGTGCCTGGAGTCCAGGGCCCGCATCGAACACCGGGGAGCTGTTTTTT. The whole variable domain, filled in from reference TRBV30 and TRBJ2-2, reads SQTIHQWPATLVQPVGSPLSLECTVEGTSNPNLYWYRQAAGRGLQLLFYSVGIGQISSEVPQNLSASRPQDRQFILSSKKLLLSDSGFYLCAWSPGPASNTGELFFGEGSRLTVL.

This clone showed up just a few times. Distinct nucleotide sequences in the sample also encode this CDR3. The chain recombines TRBV7-2 with TRBJ2-7; the match to TRBD2 covers 7 bases. CDR1 and CDR2 from the germline V gene are SGHTA and FQGNSA. J gave up 0 bases and V 5 bases, and 4 bases lay outside the gene matches. The CDR3 loop spans 14 amino acids. CDR3 in amino acids: CASSPQRDSYEQYF. The CDR3 coding sequence is TGTGCCAGCAGCCCACAGCGGGACTCCTACGAGCAGTACTTC.

This clone was picked up a small number of times. The chain employs TRBV6-1 and TRBJ2-1; D remains unclear. Germline lookup yields CDR1 MNHNS and CDR2 SASEGT. V was shortened by 3 bases and J by 3 bases, with 6 bases between the two germline ends. The CDR3 totals 13 residues. The CDR3 loop is CASSDKDYNEQFF. The CDR3, as DNA: TGTGCCAGCAGTGATAAGGACTACAATGAGCAGTTCTTC.

The chain couples TRBV27 to TRBJ2-1; D may correspond to TRBD1 or TRBD2 (5 bases each). Germline assignment: CDR1 MNHEY and CDR2 SMNVEV (reference sequence). CDR3 length: 15 amino acids. V gave up 5 bases and J gave up 4 bases, with 15 bases separating them. The DNA for the CDR3 is TGTGCCAGCAGTCTCTGGCGAGGGGAGTACAATGAGCAGTTCTTC. Amino acids: CASSLWRGEYNEQFF.

CDR3 loop: CASSIEAGGLGGDEQFF. CDR3 DNA: TGTGCCAGTAGTATAGAGGCGGGAGGTCTGGGAGGGGATGAGCAGTTCTTC. This rearrangement joins TRBV19 to TRBJ2-1; 8 bases line up with TRBD2. CDR3 size: 17 residues. V lost 0 bases, J lost 8 bases, and 12 bases stayed unmatched. The germline V gene has CDR1 LNHDA and CDR2 SQIVND (reference sequence).

The chain uses TRBV10-3 and TRBJ1-3, with a weak D call TRBD1 (5 bases). Germline V gene data show CDR1 as ENHRY and CDR2 as SYGVKD. The CDR3 loop spans 17 amino acids. Trimming cost V 1 base and J 3 bases, with 16 bases left between them. The CDR3 bases are TGTGCCATCAGTGAGTTCGTTCGGGGGGTAGTTGGAAACACCATATATTTT. It yields the protein CAISEFVRGVVGNTIYF.

V usage is TRBV2 and J usage is TRBJ2-3; 11 nucleotides agree with TRBD1. The CDR3 runs to 15 residues. Germline assignment: CDR1 SNHLY and CDR2 FYNNEI. V lost 8 bases to trimming and J lost 5 bases; unmatched junction nucleotides: 9. This CDR3 reads CASRRDRGTGDTQYF. As DNA, the CDR3 is TGTGCCAGCCGTCGGGACAGGGGGACCGGAGATACGCAGTATTTT.

This clone was seen a handful of times. This chain links TRBV15 with TRBJ1-2; 7 bases fit TRBD1. Germline CDR1 is LNHNV and CDR2 is YYDKDF (reference sequence). This CDR3 spans 15 amino acids. V shed 5 bases, J shed 4 bases, and the junction held 10 bases outside the gene matches. The CDR3 DNA sequence: TGTGCCACCAGCCCTGGGCAGGGGGTTGCCTATGGCTACACCTTC. Protein product: CATSPGQGVAYGYTF.

This rearrangement joins TRBV5-6 to TRBJ2-2; D is unresolved. Trimming cost V 0 bases and J 8 bases, with 8 bases left between them. The CDR3 runs to 13 residues. The germline gives CDR1 SGHDT, CDR2 YYEEEE. The CDR3: CASSLELLGELFF. CDR3 coding DNA: TGTGCCAGCAGCTTGGAACTCCTTGGGGAGCTGTTTTTT.

The chain joins TRBV9 to TRBJ1-1, with a weak D call TRBD1 (5 bases). V lost 0 bases to trimming and J lost 5 bases, with 11 bases between them. The CDR3 runs to 14 residues. CDR1 is SGDLS, CDR2 YYNGEE, per germline. The DNA of the CDR3 is TGTGCCAGCAGCGTAGAAGAAGGGGTAACTGAAGCTTTCTTT. The encoded protein is CASSVEEGVTEAFF.

This clone was found a few times. The chain carries TRBV21-1 and TRBJ1-1; the table gives TRBD1 as D, unverified against the DNA. TRBV21-1 is labeled a pseudogene. This CDR3 comprises 14 residues. In DNA form, the CDR3 reads TGTGCCAGCAGCAAATCTCCAGGGGGCACTGAAGCTTTCTTT. It yields the protein CASSKSPGGTEAFF.

This clone occurred many times. This rearrangement joins TRBV2 to TRBJ1-2, with a tentative D call TRBD1 (6 bases). The V end was cut by 7 bases, the J end by 10 bases, with 16 bases between. This CDR3 has 12 amino acids. The germline V gene has CDR1 SNHLY and CDR2 FYNNEI. CDR3 DNA sequence: TGTGCCAGCATTCGGGGGCTGAAGTACTACACCTTC. Protein sequence: CASIRGLKYYTF. The complete variable domain, with remaining parts taken from reference TRBV2 and TRBJ1-2, reads EPEVTQTPSHQVTQMGQEVILRCVPISNHLYFYWYRQILGQKVEFLVSFYNNEISEKSEIFDDQFSVERPDGSNFTLKIRSTKLEDSAMYFCASIRGLKYYTFGSGTRLTVV.

The V and J genes are TRBV6-5 and TRBJ2-7; the D call may be TRBD1 or TRBD2 (5 bases each). Germline CDR1 reads MNHEY; CDR2 reads SVGAGI. Trimming cost V 2 bases and J 7 bases, with 15 bases left between them. The CDR3 is made up of 14 amino acids. The CDR3 coding sequence is TGTGCCAGCAGTTACGGGGGAAATGTGTGGGAGCAGTACTTC. This sequence encodes CASSYGGNVWEQYF.

This clone was counted between two and nine times. This rearrangement joins TRBV7-9 to TRBJ2-7; D ambiguous. Germline CDR1 SEHNR, CDR2 FQNEAQ (reference sequence). The V end was cut by 4 bases, the J end by 3 bases, with 7 bases between. CDR3 length equals 12 residues. The CDR3 region is CASSSYSYEQYF. CDR3 DNA sequence: TGTGCCAGCAGCTCCTATAGCTACGAGCAGTACTTC.

The chain combines TRBV5-4 with TRBJ2-5; D possibly corresponds to TRBD1 (5 bases). Deletions cut 3 bases from V and 4 bases from J, with 13 bases between. The CDR3 has 14 residues. From germline, CDR1 is SGHNT and CDR2 YYREEE (reference sequence). The CDR3: CASSSEDTRETQYF. In nucleotides, the CDR3 is TGTGCCAGCAGCTCCGAGGACACCCGAGAGACCCAGTACTTC.

This chain joins TRBV11-2 and TRBJ2-5, with 7 nucleotides matching TRBD2. Germline CDR1 and CDR2: SGHAT and FQNNGV. The CDR3 contains 15 residues. V trimming: 5 bases; J trimming: 2 bases; junction bases outside the gene matches: 8. The CDR3 sequence: CASSLGGGPQETQYF. For the CDR3, the DNA is TGTGCCAGCAGCCTTGGGGGAGGGCCTCAAGAGACCCAGTACTTC.

This sequence joins TRBV4-1 and TRBJ2-1; 10 nucleotides line up with TRBD1. The CDR3 sequence is 17 residues long. Germline V CDR1 and CDR2: MGHRA, YSYEKL. V shed 4 bases and J 4 bases; nucleotides not matched to a gene: 10. The CDR3 protein is CASSPPPGQGNYNEQFF. The DNA of the CDR3 is TGCGCCAGCAGCCCGCCGCCGGGACAGGGGAATTACAATGAGCAGTTCTTC.

The chain couples TRBV18 to TRBJ2-6; 12 bases match TRBD1. Germline CDR1 is KGHSH and CDR2 is LQKENI. The CDR3 spans 17 residues. Trimming cost V 6 bases and J 3 bases; bases outside gene matches: 6. This CDR3 reads CASSAGQGAYGANVLTF. DNA for the CDR3: TGTGCCAGCTCGGCGGGACAGGGGGCTTATGGGGCCAACGTCCTGACTTTC.

On this clone: A far larger clone is only one base removed, so a read error is likely. V is TRBV2 and J is TRBJ2-7; TRBD1 matches 8 bases. The CDR3 spans 13 residues. V gave up 3 bases and J gave up 3 bases; unmatched junction bases: 1. The germline V gene encodes CDR1 SNHLY and CDR2 FYNNEI. The CDR3 DNA sequence: TGTGCCAGCAGTGAGGGACAGGTCTACGAGCAGTACTTC. Residues: CASSEGQVYEQYF.

The chain couples TRBV11-1 to TRBJ1-2; 9 bases align to TRBD1. Germline trimming cut 1 base from V and 8 bases from J; bases unmatched to any gene: 8. This CDR3 has 15 residues. Germline V gene data show CDR1 as SGHAT and CDR2 as FQDESV (reference sequence). This CDR3 is CASSLVSGQGYGYTF. The DNA of the CDR3 is TGTGCCAGCAGCTTAGTCTCGGGACAGGGATACGGCTACACCTTC.

This chain joins TRBV9 and TRBJ2-7; possibly TRBD2 for D (6 bases). The CDR3 covers 13 residues. Trimming removed 5 bases at V and 3 bases at J, with 12 bases between. Germline CDR1 SGDLS, CDR2 YYNGEE. The CDR3 loop reads CASRDYLNYEQYF. The CDR3 bases are TGTGCCAGCAGGGACTACCTGAACTACGAGCAGTACTTC. The full variable domain, its missing parts supplied by reference TRBV9 and TRBJ2-7, is DSGVTQTPKHLITATGQRVTLRCSPRSGDLSVYWYQQSLDQGLQFLIQYYNGEERAKGNILERFSAQQFPDLHSELNLSSLELGDSALYFCASRDYLNYEQYFGPGTRLTVT.

The CDR3 is CASSLRGAYSNQPQHF. Here the CDR3 DNA reads TGTGCCAGCAGTCTTAGGGGGGCGTATAGCAATCAGCCCCAGCATTTT. V and J are TRBV28 and TRBJ1-5, with D possibly matching TRBD1 (6 bases). V lost 5 bases to trimming and J lost 0 bases, with 14 bases between them. Germline V CDR1 and CDR2: MDHEN, SYDVKM. The CDR3 totals 16 residues. The full variable domain, its missing parts supplied by reference TRBV28 and TRBJ1-5, is DVKVTQSSRYLVKRTGEKVFLECVQDMDHENMFWYRQDPGLGLRLIYFSYDVKMKEKGDIPEGYSVSREKKERFSLILESASTNQTSMYLCASSLRGAYSNQPQHFGDGTRLSIL.

The chain carries TRBV25-1 and TRBJ1-3, with TRBD1 as a possible D gene (5 bases). The CDR3 has 15 residues. Per germline, CDR1 MGHDK and CDR2 SYGVNS. Between the trimmed V and J ends, which lost 8 bases and 2 bases, there was a span of 16 bases. CDR3 protein: CASGPGWGTGNTIYF. In DNA form, the CDR3 reads TGTGCCAGCGGCCCCGGTTGGGGCACTGGAAACACCATATATTTT.

Regarding this clone: The identical CDR3 is also encoded by other nucleotide sequences in the sample. The genes are TRBV5-1 and TRBJ2-1, with TRBD2 matching over 10 bases. Germline V gene lookup returns CDR1 SGHRS and CDR2 YFSETQ. The V gene end was trimmed by 0 bases and the J gene end by 1 base; junction bases not matched to a gene: 4. The CDR3 length is 17 residues. The CDR3 here is CASSLEASGSSYNEQFF. Here the CDR3 DNA reads TGCGCCAGCAGCTTGGAGGCTAGCGGGAGTTCCTACAATGAGCAGTTCTTC.

This chain connects TRBV29-1 to TRBJ2-7, with 8 nucleotides matching TRBD1. Germline loops: CDR1 SQVTM, CDR2 ANQGSEA. The V segment lost 7 bases and the J segment 0 bases; nucleotides outside the gene matches: 5. The CDR3 length is 13 residues. CDR3 coding DNA: TGCAGCGCAGGGACAGGTCGCTCCTACGAGCAGTACTTC. Residues: CSAGTGRSYEQYF.